This T cell receptor (beta chain) was sequenced during a study of glioma-infiltrating T cells after dendritic cell vaccination. The V segment lost 2 bases and the J segment 4 bases; nucleotides outside the gene matches: 7. Germline assignment: CDR1 LGHNT and CDR2 FRNRAP. The CDR3 has 15 residues. The method was immunoSEQ multiplex PCR; TCRdb's version includes in-frame clones alone and lacks a portion of them. The table lists 49,000 or so clones, around 86% of them singletons, with 9.5% to 12% in the top ten. V and J are TRBV12-5 and TRBJ1-1, with 7 positions matching TRBD1. The TCR sequence derives from a human donor with glioblastoma. Source: blood, taken before dendritic cell vaccination. The CDR3: CASGLSEGAITEAFF. CDR3 bases: TGTGCTAGTGGTTTGAGTGAGGGGGCAATCACTGAAGCTTTCTTT.